This T cell receptor (beta chain) was retrieved from a study of siplizumab effects on memory and regulatory T cells. Study-wide results and limits: Mappable alloreactive CD4+ clones were on average approximately 70% Treg-derived with siplizumab, around 25% in controls. Of the alloreactive clones, only a minor fraction mapped to unstimulated subsets.

This clone has just a few counts. Its specificity is unknown. TCR templates, around 100,000 per sample, were assayed. Clones were read by immunoSEQ multiplex PCR, and TCRdb kept only the in-frame ones, dropping some. The sample yields over 50,000 clones, approximately 87% seen once. Trimming pared 2 bases from V and 11 bases from J, leaving 18 bases between. This CDR3 has 14 residues. Germline V lookup: CDR1 SNHLY, CDR2 FYNNEI. This TCR was recovered from a human donor in good health. The source material was memory CD4+ T cells sorted from blood. The chain links TRBV2 to TRBJ1-2; D is possibly TRBD1 (5 bases). The CDR3 spells CASSESRTQKGYTF. CDR3 sequence (DNA): TGTGCCAGCAGTGAAAGTCGGACCCAAAAGGGGTACACCTTC.